This entry lists 20 T cell receptor beta chains sequenced from one sample in a study of T-cell memory formation after mild COVID-19. One entry per CDR3 protein results from TCRdb running MiXCR on the 5' RACE reads. This sample has some 330,000 distinct CDR3 sequences, with around a fifth found just once. The sample comprised PBMCs or a T cell subset sorted from them (not recorded which). The receptors were gathered from an adult woman who had mild COVID-19 (a few samples of this study predate the infection). Cell type and time point are not known.

The genes are TRBV7-2 and TRBJ2-3, with TRBD2 as a possible D gene (7 bases). V was trimmed by 3 bases and J by 6 bases, leaving 16 bases between them. The CDR3 spans 15 residues. The germline V gene encodes CDR1 SGHTA and CDR2 FQGNSA. CDR3 amino acids: CASSLTGGREDTQYF. The DNA of the CDR3 is TGTGCCAGCAGCTTGACGGGGGGCAGGGAGGATACGCAGTATTTT.

This clonotype appeared a few times. The chain has TRBV6-5 and TRBJ1-2; D is perhaps TRBD1 (5 bases). The germline gives CDR1 MNHEY, CDR2 SVGAGI. CDR3 length: 15 amino acids. V lost 8 bases and J lost 7, with 23 bases in between. Written as DNA, the CDR3 is TGTGCCAGCCGCCCTAGGGGTTCTTTGGGGAGTGGCTACACCTTC. This translates into CASRPRGSLGSGYTF.

This clonotype came up many times. This rearrangement joins TRBV5-6 to TRBJ2-3, with D tentatively TRBD1 (5 bases). The germline gives CDR1 SGHDT, CDR2 YYEEEE. V lost 1 base and J 9 bases, leaving 18 bases between the germline ends. This CDR3 region has 15 residues. The CDR3 DNA follows: TGTGCCAGCAGCTTGCAGGGCAACGACGTATCGACGCAGTATTTT. Its protein product is CASSLQGNDVSTQYF.

The chain couples TRBV30 to TRBJ1-2; D unresolved. V lost 0 bases and J lost 3, with 5 bases in between. CDR1 and CDR2 from the germline V gene are GTSNPN and SVGIG (reference sequence). The length of the CDR3 is 12 residues. The CDR3 protein is CAWSVNYYGYTF. The CDR3 DNA follows: TGTGCCTGGAGTGTTAACTACTATGGCTACACCTTC.

This rearrangement joins TRBV6-5 to TRBJ2-1, with TRBD2 matching over 7 bases. There are 13 residues in the CDR3. J was trimmed by 7 bases and V by 7 bases; bases with no gene match: 7. The germline V gene has CDR1 MNHEY and CDR2 SVGAGI. This CDR3 is CASMGGSGNEQFF. For the CDR3, the DNA is TGTGCCAGCATGGGGGGGTCAGGGAATGAGCAGTTCTTC.

This clonotype has only a few counts. This chain uses TRBV5-1 with TRBJ1-1; D is unclear. Trimming stripped 4 bases from V and 10 bases from J, with 17 bases between. CDR1 is SGHRS and CDR2 is YFSETQ in the germline V gene. The CDR3 is 13 residues long. The DNA for the CDR3 is TGCGCCAGCAGCAGCTCTATAGGCGGTACAGCTTTCTTT. Its translation: CASSSSIGGTAFF.

The rearrangement links TRBV6-5 to TRBJ2-5; D assignment may be TRBD1 or TRBD2 (5 bases each). Germline-derived CDR1 and CDR2 are MNHEY and SVGAGI. V shed 7 bases and J shed 6 bases, with 21 bases lying between them. The CDR3 is 15 residues long. CDR3: CASNFGEGREKTQYF. The CDR3 nucleotides read TGTGCCAGCAATTTCGGCGAGGGACGCGAGAAGACCCAGTACTTC.

This clonotype came up a few times. The chain joins TRBV5-1 to TRBJ2-7, with a weak D call TRBD1 (6 bases). The CDR3 is made up of 15 amino acids. The V end was cut by 3 bases, the J end by 3 bases, with 16 bases between. Germline-derived CDR1 and CDR2 are SGHRS and YFSETQ. For the CDR3, the DNA is TGCGCCAGCAGCTCGACACAATCGGGACACTACGAGCAGTACTTC. This encodes CASSSTQSGHYEQYF.

The V call is TRBV7-9, the J call TRBJ2-7, with D hard to call. Germline V gene data show CDR1 as SEHNR and CDR2 as FQNEAQ (reference sequence). The CDR3 has 12 residues. The ends were cut back, 7 bases at V and 3 bases at J, with 10 bases in the middle. The chain's CDR3 is CASTLANYEQYF. Here the CDR3 DNA reads TGTGCCAGCACCCTGGCCAACTACGAGCAGTACTTC. Using reference TRBV7-9 and TRBJ2-7 for the parts outside the CDR3, the full variable domain is DTGVSQNPRHKITKRGQNVTFRCDPISEHNRLYWYRQTLGQGPEFLTYFQNEAQLEKSRLLSDRFSAERPKGSFSTLEIQRTEQGDSAMYLCASTLANYEQYFGPGTRLTVT.

V is TRBV29-1 and J is TRBJ1-1; TRBD1 aligns across 9 bases. This CDR3 region has 15 residues. Germline CDR1 reads SQVTM; CDR2 reads ANQGSEA. Trimming cost V 5 bases and J 11 bases; bases outside gene matches: 18. The CDR3 here is CSVYTLLRTGGEAFF. CDR3 nucleotide sequence: TGCAGCGTTTACACGCTACTACGTACAGGGGGCGAGGCTTTCTTT.

This clonotype was picked up one time. The chain employs TRBV6-2 or TRBV6-3 and TRBJ2-5, with 7 bases fitting TRBD1. Germline V CDR1 and CDR2: MNHEY, SVGEGT. The CDR3 spans 15 residues. J gave up 1 base and V 5 bases, and 7 bases lay outside the gene matches. For the CDR3, the DNA is TGTGCCAGCAGTCCCGCGACAGGGCCCCAAGAGACCCAGTACTTC. Translating gives CASSPATGPQETQYF.

The table lists this clonotype with a few counts. The chain links TRBV4-3 to TRBJ2-1; D not certain. V gave up 0 bases and J gave up 5 bases, with 11 bases separating them. The CDR3 length is 15 residues. Germline loops: CDR1 LGHNA, CDR2 YSLEER. The CDR3 coding sequence is TGCGCCAGCAGCCAAGATACGGCCGTAGACAATGAGCAGTTCTTC. Translating it yields CASSQDTAVDNEQFF.

V gene TRBV29-1 combines with J gene TRBJ1-1; 9 bases match TRBD1. V was clipped by 8 bases and J by 5 bases; unmatched bases: 6. CDR1 is SQVTM, CDR2 ANQGSEA, per germline. The CDR3 sequence is 12 residues long. The CDR3 here is CSYRQGGTEAFF. The CDR3, as DNA: TGCAGCTACCGACAGGGGGGGACTGAAGCTTTCTTT.

This chain uses TRBV5-1 with TRBJ1-4, with D unresolved. The germline gives CDR1 SGHRS, CDR2 YFSETQ. The V and J ends lost 0 bases and 8 bases respectively, with 14 bases between them. CDR3 size: 15 residues. DNA for the CDR3: TGCGCCAGCAGCTTGGCCGTGAGAAGAAAGGAAAAACTGTTTTTT. This translates into CASSLAVRRKEKLFF.

The chain couples TRBV11-1 to TRBJ2-4, with 10 bases lining up with TRBD2. Germline lookup yields CDR1 SGHAT and CDR2 FQDESV (reference sequence). The CDR3 covers 14 residues. V shed 2 bases, J shed 9 bases, and the junction held 4 bases outside the gene matches. This chain's CDR3 is CASSLSRTSGIQYF. CDR3 sequence (DNA): TGTGCCAGCAGCTTAAGTCGGACTAGCGGCATTCAGTACTTC.

This chain joins TRBV4-2 and TRBJ2-4; 11 bases are a match to TRBD1. From germline, CDR1 is LGHNA and CDR2 YNFKEQ. The CDR3 has 16 amino acids. Unmatched junction bases numbered 2, after V lost 4 bases and J lost 0 bases. CDR3: CASSPDRGPAKNIQYF. CDR3 bases: TGTGCCAGCAGCCCGGACAGGGGGCCAGCCAAAAACATTCAGTACTTC.

This clonotype was seen many times. The chain has TRBV4-2 and TRBJ2-4, with D possibly being TRBD1 (5 bases). Deletions cut 4 bases from V and 0 bases from J, with 13 bases between. The germline V gene encodes CDR1 LGHNA and CDR2 YNFKEQ. The CDR3 covers 16 residues. Here the CDR3 reads CASSPGLLQAKNIQYF. CDR3 nucleotides: TGTGCCAGCAGCCCAGGGCTCCTCCAAGCCAAAAACATTCAGTACTTC.

This chain joins TRBV12-3 or TRBV12-4 and TRBJ2-2; D uncertain. This CDR3 is built from 14 residues. Trimming took off 2 bases at V and 4 bases at J, with 8 bases between the two ends. CDR3 nucleotide sequence: TGTGCCAGCAGTTTATTGCGAGGCACCGGGGAGCTGTTTTTT. This encodes CASSLLRGTGELFF.

This clonotype was counted a few times. The chain has TRBV4-1 and TRBJ2-7, with TRBD2 matching over 8 bases. The CDR3 contains 16 residues. The V gene's germline CDR1 is MGHRA and CDR2 YSYEKL. V was pared by 1 base and J by 2 bases, with 7 bases of the junction left unmatched. DNA for the CDR3: TGCGCCAGCAGCCAAGCTGGGTCAGCGGGGGCCTACGAGCAGTACTTC. Protein: CASSQAGSAGAYEQYF.

The rearrangement uses TRBV29-1 and TRBJ2-2; D might be TRBD2 (6 bases). V shed 3 bases and J shed 7 bases, with 9 bases lying between them. Germline V gene sequence: CDR1 SQVTM, CDR2 ANQGSEA. The CDR3 spans 12 residues. CDR3 residues: CSVEEGYGELFF. The CDR3 region has the DNA TGCAGCGTTGAGGAGGGATACGGGGAGCTGTTTTTT.